This record looks at one T cell receptor (beta chain) sequence and its context. Its recognized antigen is unknown. One base away there is no much larger clone; base qualities are not given. To prepare the library, the immunoSEQ multiplex PCR assay was applied. Some 100,000 TCR templates per sample were assayed by the deep sequencing platform. Genomic DNA extracted from sorted T cells was used for TCRbeta CDR3 sequencing. As for how the authors treated the data: The R programming language was used for clonal analysis of the TCRbeta CDR3 data. Comparing unstimulated samples against CFSE-low samples taken after the reaction was how alloreactive CD4+ and CD8+ clones were defined. By matching sequences to the repertoires of sorted unstimulated Treg and non-Treg cells, each alloreactive CD4+ clone was assigned a regulatory or non-regulatory origin. TCRdb's version of the immuneACCESS table is confined to in-frame rearrangements and falls short of the full clone set. An unresolved V gene accounts for under half of the shortfall where checked; the remainder is of unknown origin. V and J calls and clone size come straight from that table; D and trimming were deduced from the DNA. The sample has about 72,000 clones on record, about 90% of them singletons. The ten most abundant clones make up approximately 31% of the sample.

The sample originates from a study of siplizumab effects on memory and regulatory T cells (dated by TCRdb to between 2019 and 2020). Describing the broader study: The effect of the anti-CD2 antibody siplizumab on alloreactive T-cell subsets was examined in allogeneic mixed lymphocyte reactions constructed from human PBMCs. The study at large found these results: Siplizumab significantly reduced the cumulative frequency of alloreactive sequences traceable to unstimulated CD4+ memory T cells. The suppressive function of proliferating Tregs from siplizumab cultures was not functionally confirmed. Greater diversity appeared to be present in unstimulated naive T cells than in memory T cells, and a substantial contribution to the alloresponse seemed to be made by naive cells. Because sequences below about 10^-5 frequency were poorly captured, only a minor fraction of alloreactive clones could be mapped to unstimulated subsets. About 80-96% of proliferating CD4+ or CD8+ clones could not be given a naive or memory phenotype. In reactions with siplizumab, an average of approximately 69% of mappable alloreactive CD4+ clones were Treg-derived, compared with about 27% in control reactions.

The trim is 7 bases for V and 0 bases for J, with a gap of 10 bases between the germline ends. The CDR3 has 15 amino acids, counting the end cysteine and phenylalanine. Only the CDR3 DNA is retained, 45 bases long and in frame from the first base. The germline V gene yields MGHDK for CDR1 and SYGVNS for CDR2. Sorted unstimulated T cells and proliferating T cells recovered from mixed lymphocyte reactions underwent TCRbeta CDR3 sequencing. Fresh whole blood from ten HLA-typed healthy donors served as the source for isolating PBMCs. The chain is encoded by TRBV25-1 joined to TRBJ2-6, with the identity of the D gene unclear. This TCR was recovered from a human donor in good health. Material: CD8+ T cells sorted from blood. CDR3 reads: CASNGPFSGANVLTF. The nucleotides read TGTGCCAGCAACGGGCCCTTCTCTGGGGCCAACGTCCTGACTTTC.